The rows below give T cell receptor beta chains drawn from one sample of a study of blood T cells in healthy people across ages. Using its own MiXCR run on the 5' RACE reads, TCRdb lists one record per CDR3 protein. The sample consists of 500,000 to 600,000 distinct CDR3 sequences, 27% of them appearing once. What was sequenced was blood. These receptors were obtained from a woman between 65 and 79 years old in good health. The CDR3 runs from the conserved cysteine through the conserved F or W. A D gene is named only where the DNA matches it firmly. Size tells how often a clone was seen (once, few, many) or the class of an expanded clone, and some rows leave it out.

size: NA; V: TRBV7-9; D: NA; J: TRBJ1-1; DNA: TGTGCCAGCAGCTTACAATCCGACAGCAAAGCTTTCTTT; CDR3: CASSLQSDSKAFF
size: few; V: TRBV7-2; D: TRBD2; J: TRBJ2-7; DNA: TGTGCCAGCAGTTCAAGCGGGGGGGTCGACGAGCAGTACTTC; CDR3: CASSSSGGVDEQYF
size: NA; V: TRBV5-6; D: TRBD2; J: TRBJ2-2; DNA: TGTGCCAGCAGCGCGACCCAGCGGGACGTGAACACCGGGGAGCTGTTTTTT; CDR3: CASSATQRDVNTGELFF
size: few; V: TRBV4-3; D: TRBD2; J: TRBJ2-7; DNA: TGCGCCAGCAGCCAGGGTTGGACTAGCGGGGGCTACGAGCAGTACTTC; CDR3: CASSQGWTSGGYEQYF
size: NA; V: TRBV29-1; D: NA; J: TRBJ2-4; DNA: TGCAGCGTTGAAACCCCTGGACACCTCAAAAACATTCAGTACTTC; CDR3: CSVETPGHLKNIQYF
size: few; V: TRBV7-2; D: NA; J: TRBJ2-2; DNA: TGTGCCAGCAGCTCGTACAGCACTTTAGCGGCCACCGGGGAGCTGTTTTTT; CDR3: CASSSYSTLAATGELFF
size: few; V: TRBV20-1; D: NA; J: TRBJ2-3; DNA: TGCAGTGCTCCCCTCCCAGGGGGGATACCCACAGATACGCAGTATTTT; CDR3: CSAPLPGGIPTDTQYF
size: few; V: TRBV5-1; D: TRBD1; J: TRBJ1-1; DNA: TGCGCCAGCAGACGACCGTCAGGGGGCACTGAAGCTTTCTTT; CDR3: CASRRPSGGTEAFF
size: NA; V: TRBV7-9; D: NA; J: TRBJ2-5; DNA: TGTGCCAGCAGCCACATAGAAGAGACCCAGTACTTC; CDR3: CASSHIEETQYF
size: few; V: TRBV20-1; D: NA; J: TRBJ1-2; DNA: TGCAGTGCTACAGGTTCCGTCTCCTATGGCTACACCTTC; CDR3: CSATGSVSYGYTF
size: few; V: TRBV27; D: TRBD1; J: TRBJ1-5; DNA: TGTGCCAGCAGTGAAGACAGGGGATTTCAGCCCCAGCATTTT; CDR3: CASSEDRGFQPQHF
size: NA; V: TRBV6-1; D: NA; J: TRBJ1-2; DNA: TGTGCCAGCAGTTTACAGAGACTTAACTATGGCTACACCTTC; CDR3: CASSLQRLNYGYTF
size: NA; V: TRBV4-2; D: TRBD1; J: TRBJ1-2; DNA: TGTGCCAGCAGCCAATCCGGACAGGGTGATGGCTACACCTTC; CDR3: CASSQSGQGDGYTF
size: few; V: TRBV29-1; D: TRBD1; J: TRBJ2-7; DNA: TGCAGCGTTGCCCAGGGGGCGTACGAGCAGTACTTC; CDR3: CSVAQGAYEQYF
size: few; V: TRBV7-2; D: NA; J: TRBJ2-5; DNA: TGTGCCAGCAGCTCTTACAGGTTGCAAGAGACCCAGTACTTC; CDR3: CASSSYRLQETQYF
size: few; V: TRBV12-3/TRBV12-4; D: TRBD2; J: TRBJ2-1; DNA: TGTGCCAGCAGTACGACTAGCGGGGGGGTGAGTGAGCAGTTCTTC; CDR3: CASSTTSGGVSEQFF
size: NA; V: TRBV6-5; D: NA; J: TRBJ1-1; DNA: TGTGCCAGCAGTTACTCGATAGCAGTCCCTGAAGCTTTCTTT; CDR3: CASSYSIAVPEAFF